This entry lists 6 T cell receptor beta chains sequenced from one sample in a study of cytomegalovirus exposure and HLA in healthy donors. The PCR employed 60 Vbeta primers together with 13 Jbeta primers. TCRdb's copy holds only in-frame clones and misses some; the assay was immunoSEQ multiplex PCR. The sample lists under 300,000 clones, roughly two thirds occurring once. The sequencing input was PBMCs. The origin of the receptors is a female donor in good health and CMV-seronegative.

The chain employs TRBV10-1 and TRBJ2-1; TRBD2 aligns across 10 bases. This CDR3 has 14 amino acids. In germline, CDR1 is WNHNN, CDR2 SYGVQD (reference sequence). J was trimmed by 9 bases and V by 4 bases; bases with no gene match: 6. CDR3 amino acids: CASSGSGRAGEQFF. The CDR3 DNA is TGCGCCAGCAGTGGGAGCGGGAGGGCTGGTGAGCAGTTCTTC.

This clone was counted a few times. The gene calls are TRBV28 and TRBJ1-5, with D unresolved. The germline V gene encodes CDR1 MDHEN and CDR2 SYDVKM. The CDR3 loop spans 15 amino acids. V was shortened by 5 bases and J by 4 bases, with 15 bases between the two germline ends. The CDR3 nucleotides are TGTGCCAGCAGTCCGCATACCCAGTCTAATCAGCCCCAGCATTTT. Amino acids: CASSPHTQSNQPQHF.

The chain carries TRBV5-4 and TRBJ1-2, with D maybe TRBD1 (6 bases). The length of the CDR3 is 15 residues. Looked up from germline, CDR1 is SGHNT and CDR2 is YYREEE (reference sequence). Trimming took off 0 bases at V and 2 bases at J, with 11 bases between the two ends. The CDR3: CASSLAGTGNYGYTF. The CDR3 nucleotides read TGTGCCAGCAGCTTGGCAGGAACAGGGAACTATGGCTACACCTTC.

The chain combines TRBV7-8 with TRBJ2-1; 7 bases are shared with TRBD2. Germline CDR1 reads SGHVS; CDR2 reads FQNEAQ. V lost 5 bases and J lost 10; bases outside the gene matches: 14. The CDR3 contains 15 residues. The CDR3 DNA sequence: TGTGCCAGCAGCGGGCGGGGGAGATCGACTCGCGAGCAGTTCTTC. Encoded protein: CASSGRGRSTREQFF.

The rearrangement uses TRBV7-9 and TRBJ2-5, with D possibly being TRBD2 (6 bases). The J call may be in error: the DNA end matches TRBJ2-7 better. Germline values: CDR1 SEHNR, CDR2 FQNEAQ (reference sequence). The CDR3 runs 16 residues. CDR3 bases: TGTGCCAGCAGCTCCCCGTTAGCGGAGCGTTTCTACGAGCAGTACTTC. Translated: CASSSPLAERFYEQYF.

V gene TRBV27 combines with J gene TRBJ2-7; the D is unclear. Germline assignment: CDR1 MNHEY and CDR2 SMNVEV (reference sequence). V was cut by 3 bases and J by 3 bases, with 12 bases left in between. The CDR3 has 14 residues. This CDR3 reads CASSFNYAHYEQYF. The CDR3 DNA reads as TGTGCCAGCAGTTTTAACTATGCCCACTACGAGCAGTACTTC.